Following are 29 T cell receptor delta chains from one sample sequenced in a study of gamma-delta T cells after stem cell transplantation. TCRdb re-analyzed the RT-PCR reads via CATT. Of around 1,300 delta-chain clones in the sample, roughly 2% were seen once. Material: gamma-delta T cells. These receptors all stem from a human donor. It is not recorded whose cells these are; they may come from a transplant donor.

This clone was observed a few times. TCRdb's protein, taken from a much larger clone, differs from this DNA's translation at residue 4, likely owing to a read error; the protein displayed comes from the DNA. The rearrangement joins TRDV2 to TRDJ3; D possibly corresponds to TRDD3 (6 bases). Germline-derived CDR1 and CDR2 are GEAIGNYY and EKD. The CDR3 covers 19 residues. The CDR3 nucleotides are TGTGCCTGTTACACCCTACTGGGAAAAAGCTCCTGGGACACCCGACAGATGTTTTTC. It specifies CACYTLLGKSSWDTRQMFF.

This clone is medium-sized (0.01 to 0.1%) in the sample. The identical CDR3 is also encoded by other nucleotide sequences in the sample. The CDR3 nucleotides are TGTGCCTGTGACACCGTACCACTGGGGGATACGAACACCGATAAACTCATCTTT. This translates into CACDTVPLGDTNTDKLIF. The J gene is TRDJ1, the V gene TRDV2; 13 positions match TRDD3. The V and J ends lost 0 bases and 0 bases, in that order; junction bases with no gene match: 6. The CDR3 has 18 amino acids. Germline V CDR1 and CDR2: GEAIGNYY, EKD.

This clone has just a few counts. A read error is the likely source, as a far larger clone sits one nucleotide away. The same CDR3 arises from other DNA sequences in this sample as well. V and J are TRDV3 and TRDJ1; 9 bases are shared with TRDD3. This CDR3 has 15 amino acids. The junction had 7 bases not matched to a gene; V was cut back by 0 bases and J by 2 bases. The V gene's germline CDR1 is TVYSNPD and CDR2 GDNSRS (reference sequence). The CDR3 coding sequence is TGTGCCTTTAGCCCTACTGGGGGACTTACCGATAAACTCATCTTT. Residues: CAFSPTGGLTDKLIF.

As to this clone: A far larger clone is off by one base, so a read error is likely. The sample holds other DNA sequences that translate to the same CDR3. V is TRDV1 and J is TRDJ1, with TRDD3 matching over 11 bases. This CDR3 is 22 amino acids long. Germline V CDR1 and CDR2: TSWWSYY, QGS. The CDR3 sequence is CALGDPNFLPGGYSADTDKLIF. The CDR3, as DNA: TGTGCCCTTGGGGACCCGAACTTCCTACCTGGGGGATACTCCGCCGACACCGATAAACTCATCTTT.

This clone was counted only a few times. A read error is the likely source, as a far larger clone sits one nucleotide away. This chain joins TRDV1 and TRDJ2, with D tentatively TRDD2 or TRDD3 (6 bases each). Trimming pared 4 bases from V and 1 base from J, leaving 40 bases between. The germline V gene encodes CDR1 TSWWSYY and CDR2 QGS. The CDR3 has 25 residues. The CDR3 region is CALGGNPTKTVLILGYRLLTAQLFF. DNA of the CDR3: TGTGCTCTTGGGGGAAATCCTACTAAGACTGTCCTAATTCTAGGATACCGCCTTTTGACAGCACAACTCTTCTTT.

This clone is large by share. The sample holds other DNA sequences that translate to the same CDR3. V and J are TRDV1 and TRDJ1; TRDD3 agrees at 13 bases. V trimming: 3 bases; J trimming: 5 bases; junction bases outside the gene matches: 18. The CDR3 sequence is 20 residues long. The germline V gene has CDR1 TSWWSYY and CDR2 QGS. The CDR3, as DNA: TGTGCTCTTGGGGACTTTCCTACCCTGTACTGGGGGATACGCGGAGATAAACTCATCTTT. Protein sequence: CALGDFPTLYWGIRGDKLIF.

This clone was counted between two and nine times. The TCRdb protein comes from a much larger clone and disagrees with this DNA's translation at residue 16, likely due to a read error; the protein given here is derived from the DNA. The CDR3 is CACDTLLGKSSWDTRRMFF. CDR3 in DNA: TGTGCCTGTGACACCCTACTGGGAAAAAGCTCCTGGGACACCCGACGGATGTTTTTC. The genes are TRDV2 and TRDJ3; a weak D match, TRDD3 (6 bases). Germline CDR1 reads GEAIGNYY; CDR2 reads EKD. This CDR3 is 19 amino acids long.

This clone was observed a few times. The protein in TCRdb stems from a much larger clone and differs at residue 9 from this DNA's translation, likely a read error; here the protein is translated from the DNA. V gene TRDV2 combines with J gene TRDJ1; 7 positions agree with TRDD3. The CDR3 is 19 amino acids. Germline lookup yields CDR1 GEAIGNYY and CDR2 EKD. V was clipped by 0 bases and J by 1 base; unmatched bases: 16. CDR3 DNA: TGTGCCTGTGACACCTTACTGGGGAATACGCCTACGGGCACCGATAAACTCATCTTT. The encoded protein is CACDTLLGNTPTGTDKLIF.

On this clone itself: With only one base between it and a far larger clone, this is likely a read error. The chain has TRDV1 and TRDJ1, with D possibly matching TRDD3 (5 bases). With 4 bases removed from V and 0 bases from J, the gap between germline ends came to 39 bases. This CDR3 region has 24 residues. The germline V gene has CDR1 TSWWSYY and CDR2 QGS. The CDR3 sequence is CALGGDGLPLIWEILGPYTDKLIF. The DNA of the CDR3 is TGTGCTCTTGGGGGAGACGGCCTCCCTCTGATCTGGGAGATACTTGGGCCTTACACCGATAAACTCATCTTT.

The chain couples TRDV2 to TRDJ1, with 11 bases lining up with TRDD3. The CDR3 length is 19 residues. J lost 0 bases, V lost 3 bases, and 14 bases had no gene match. The germline V gene encodes CDR1 GEAIGNYY and CDR2 EKD. The DNA for the CDR3 is TGTGCCTGTGACCCCGTGGGGGATACGCAAAATCACCACACCGATAAACTCATCTTT. Encoded protein: CACDPVGDTQNHHTDKLIF.

Concerning this clone: A single base is all that separates this from a far larger clone, so a read error is likely. The identical CDR3 is also encoded by other nucleotide sequences in the sample. This chain connects TRDV2 to TRDJ1; 7 bases line up with TRDD3. Germline CDR1 and CDR2: GEAIGNYY and EKD. The CDR3 contains 17 residues. The CDR3 nucleotides read TGTGCCTGTGACCCCGTTGGGGGGGATCTCCACACCGATAAGCTCATCTTT. The encoded protein is CACDPVGGDLHTDKLIF.

With respect to this clone: Translating this DNA gives a protein that differs at residue 11 from the TCRdb one, which belongs to a much larger clone; a read error is likely, and the protein shown is this translation. The J gene is TRDJ1, the V gene TRDV2; TRDD3 agrees at 10 bases. V lost 4 bases to trimming and J lost 2 bases; unmatched junction nucleotides: 12. The germline CDR1 and CDR2 sequences are GEAIGNYY and EKD. This CDR3 is built from 17 residues. This CDR3 reads CACERLVLGDATDKLIF. The CDR3, as DNA: TGTGCCTGTGAAAGACTCGTACTGGGGGATGCGACCGATAAACTCATCTTT.

By its share, this clone is medium-sized. A far larger clone is one base from this, pointing to a likely read error. V is TRDV3 and J is TRDJ1; the match to TRDD3 covers 9 bases. Germline V gene sequence: CDR1 TVYSNPD, CDR2 GDNSRS (reference sequence). The CDR3 extends over 15 amino acids. CDR3 nucleotides: TGTGCCTTTAGTCCTACTGGGGGACTTACCGGTAAACTCATCTTT. This codes for CAFSPTGGLTGKLIF.

A word on this clone: A read error likely explains this, since a far larger clone differs by one base. Other DNA sequences of this sample code for an identical CDR3. The chain has TRDV2 and TRDJ1, with 11 bases that match TRDD3. The ends lost 7 bases at V and 4 bases at J; junction bases unmatched: 19. From germline, CDR1 is GEAIGNYY and CDR2 EKD. The CDR3 runs to 18 residues. Written as DNA, the CDR3 is TGTGCCTGCGACCACGTTGGCAGTGGGGGATACGCAAGCGATAAACTCATCTTT. It yields the protein CACDHVGSGGYASDKLIF.

The sample holds a few counts of this clone. The protein in TCRdb stems from a much larger clone and differs at residue 8 from this DNA's translation, likely a read error; here the protein is translated from the DNA. The chain couples TRDV2 to TRDJ1, with D perhaps matching TRDD3 (5 bases). Between the trimmed V and J ends, which lost 0 bases and 0 bases, there was a span of 22 bases. Germline V gives CDR1 GEAIGNYY, CDR2 EKD. The CDR3 has 19 amino acids. The CDR3 spells CACDTVLRTPGVYTDKLIF. CDR3 nucleotide sequence: TGTGCCTGTGACACCGTACTGAGGACCCCGGGGGTGTACACCGATAAACTCATCTTT.

The chain couples TRDV2 to TRDJ2; 8 bases fit TRDD3. V lost 0 bases to trimming and J lost 0 bases; unmatched junction nucleotides: 11. Germline-derived CDR1 and CDR2 are GEAIGNYY and EKD. This CDR3 is built from 19 residues. As DNA, the CDR3 is TGTGCCTGTGACACCTTACTGGGGGCCACCCCCTCTTTGACAGCACAACTCTTCTTT. Translated: CACDTLLGATPSLTAQLFF.

Only a few counts were recorded for this clone. The amino acid sequence in TCRdb belongs to a much larger clone and departs from this DNA's translation at residue 21, likely a sequencing read error; the sequence shown is translated from the DNA. The chain links TRDV2 to TRDJ1; 7 bases align to TRDD3. Germline values: CDR1 GEAIGNYY, CDR2 EKD. This CDR3 is 22 amino acids long. The CDR3 coding sequence is TGTGCCTGTGACACGTACTGGGGTGATGAGTCGGATTCGCTAGCTCGCTTCGATAAACTCACCTTT. Protein product: CACDTYWGDESDSLARFDKLTF.

This clone was seen only a few times. TCRdb records a much larger clone's protein for this DNA, with a difference at residue 9 that likely arises from a read error; the protein given is the translation of the DNA. The CDR3 loop reads CACDTVVRRSSTDKLIF. CDR3 bases: TGTGCCTGTGACACCGTCGTTAGGAGATCCAGCACCGATAAACTCATCTTT. V gene TRDV2 combines with J gene TRDJ1; D is unresolved. Trimming took off 0 bases at V and 1 base at J, with 17 bases between the two ends. This CDR3 has 17 residues. CDR1 and CDR2 from the germline V gene are GEAIGNYY and EKD.

Only a few counts were recorded for this clone. The amino acid sequence in TCRdb belongs to a much larger clone and departs from this DNA's translation at residue 10, likely a sequencing read error; the sequence shown is translated from the DNA. The chain employs TRDV1 and TRDJ1; TRDD3 matches at 9 bases. The CDR3 is 18 amino acids. CDR1 is TSWWSYY, CDR2 QGS, per germline. After removal of 7 bases from V and 2 bases from J, the junction contained 17 bases not matched to a gene. For the CDR3, the DNA is TGTGCTCTTGTGATTCCTACTGGGGGAGGGGGTGGTACCGATAAACTCATCTTT. It translates to CALVIPTGGGGGTDKLIF.

This clone was picked up many times. Possible read error: a much larger clone is one base away. V and J are TRDV2 and TRDJ1; D possibly corresponds to TRDD3 (6 bases). This CDR3 spans 15 amino acids. Germline V gene sequence: CDR1 GEAIGNYY, CDR2 EKD. CDR3 sequence (DNA): TGTGCCCGTGACACCGTAGGGGGACCCACCGATAAACTCATCTTT. Translating it yields CARDTVGGPTDKLIF.

A remark on this clone: A far bigger clonotype differs at one base, so this is likely a read error. The CDR3 bases are TGTGCTCTTGGGGGAGGCGGCCTCCCTCTGATCTGGGGGATACTTGGGCCTTACACCGATAAACTCATCTTT. Translation gives CALGGGGLPLIWGILGPYTDKLIF. This chain uses TRDV1 with TRDJ1, with 11 bases that match TRDD3. This CDR3 comprises 24 residues. Germline loops: CDR1 TSWWSYY, CDR2 QGS. The V segment lost 4 bases and the J segment 0 bases; nucleotides outside the gene matches: 28.

In regard to this clone: TCRdb assigns this DNA the protein of a much larger clone, which departs from its translation at residue 8; this likely reflects a read error, and the protein shown comes from translating the DNA. This rearrangement joins TRDV2 to TRDJ1, with 7 bases lining up with TRDD3. CDR1 is GEAIGNYY, CDR2 EKD, per germline. V dropped 0 bases and J dropped 1; count of bases not matched to a gene: 16. There are 19 residues in the CDR3. CDR3 region: CACDTLLEDTPTGTDKLIF. CDR3 DNA sequence: TGTGCCTGTGACACCTTACTGGAGGATACGCCTACGGGCACCGATAAACTCATCTTT.

By its share, this clone is medium-sized. This likely came from a read error, as a far larger clone is one base away. The chain combines TRDV2 with TRDJ1; TRDD3 aligns across 11 bases. Germline V gene sequence: CDR1 GEAIGNYY, CDR2 EKD. Trimming at V came to 3 bases and at J to 0 bases, leaving 8 bases not matched to a gene. The CDR3 contains 17 residues. The CDR3 here is CACDPVGDTAHTDKLIF. The CDR3 DNA follows: TGTGCCTGTGACCCCGTGGGGGATACGGCCCACACCGATAAACTCATCTTT.

To note about this clone: This sequence is one base from a far larger clone and is likely a read error. Other DNA variants within this sample encode the same CDR3. V is TRDV1 and J is TRDJ2; 11 bases line up with TRDD3. J gave up 6 bases and V 4 bases, and 22 bases lay outside the gene matches. CDR1 and CDR2 from the germline V gene are TSWWSYY and QGS. The CDR3 is made up of 21 amino acids. Written as DNA, the CDR3 is TGTGCTCTTGGGGGGAAGCTACTTGCTGGGGGATACAAGCGGAAGGCAGCACAACTCTTCTTT. It yields the protein CALGGKLLAGGYKRKAAQLFF.

For this clone: This DNA translates differently at residue 17 from the TCRdb protein, which is that of a much larger clone; a read error is likely, and the protein shown is the DNA's own translation. The chain employs TRDV2 and TRDJ1; possible D gene TRDD3, 5 bases. The germline V gene encodes CDR1 GEAIGNYY and CDR2 EKD. CDR3 length: 19 residues. This CDR3 is CACDRVPVGSDLDTDKPIF. CDR3 sequence (DNA): TGTGCCTGTGACCGGGTTCCGGTGGGGTCTGACTTGGACACCGATAAACCCATCTTT.

In this sample, this clone is medium-sized. With only one base between it and a far larger clone, this is likely a read error. The chain couples TRDV2 to TRDJ1, with 7 bases aligning to TRDD3. Germline values: CDR1 GEAIGNYY, CDR2 EKD. The CDR3 has 16 amino acids. Trimming at V came to 3 bases and at J to 2 bases, leaving 11 bases not matched to a gene. The CDR3 nucleotides read TGTGCCTGTGACGCCGTTGGGGGACGTCCTACCGATAAACTCATCTTT. This codes for CACDAVGGRPTDKLIF.

There are a few counts of this clone. The junction and the germline gene differ at one end; a read error may be behind it. The V gene is TRDV1, the J gene TRDJ2, with D perhaps being TRDD2 or TRDD3 (6 bases each). CDR1 and CDR2 from the germline V gene are TSWWSYY and QGS. The CDR3 consists of 25 residues. The chain's CDR3 is CALGESPTKTVLILGYRLLAAQLFF. The CDR3 DNA is TGTGCTCTTGGGGAAAGTCCTACTAAGACTGTCCTAATTCTAGGATACCGCCTTTTGGCAGCACAACTCTTCTTT.

As to this clone: The mismatch at residue 16 between this DNA's translation and the TCRdb protein of a much larger clone likely reflects a read error; the protein shown is translated from the DNA. CDR3 bases: TGTGCCTGTGACACCTTACTGGGGGATACGCCTACGGGCACCGATAACCTCATCTTT. Amino acids: CACDTLLGDTPTGTDNLIF. This chain uses TRDV2 with TRDJ1; TRDD3 matches at 13 bases. CDR1 and CDR2 from the germline V gene are GEAIGNYY and EKD. The CDR3 consists of 19 residues.

By sample share, this clone is medium-sized (0.01 to 0.1%). The chain has TRDV2 and TRDJ1; 10 positions agree with TRDD3. This CDR3 has 15 residues. CDR1 is GEAIGNYY and CDR2 is EKD in the germline V gene. V was pared by 1 base and J by 3 bases, with 4 bases of the junction left unmatched. CDR3 bases: TGTGCCTGTGACACTCTGGGGGATAGGCCCGATAAACTCATCTTT. Protein product: CACDTLGDRPDKLIF.